These 24 T cell receptor beta chains share one sample of origin, sequenced in a study of cytomegalovirus exposure and HLA in healthy donors. The PCR used 60 Vbeta and 13 Jbeta primers. TCRdb's copy holds only in-frame clones and misses some; the assay was immunoSEQ multiplex PCR. This table holds about 160,000 clones, roughly 81% found once. Sequencing input: PBMCs. These receptors all stem from a man aged 18 to 30 in good health and CMV-seropositive.

The gene calls are TRBV4-3 and TRBJ2-3; D perhaps matches TRBD2 (6 bases). V gave up 0 bases and J gave up 2 bases, with 15 bases separating them. In germline, CDR1 is LGHNA, CDR2 YSLEER. The CDR3 spans 17 residues. CDR3 sequence: CASSQDPSGLNTDTQYF. The CDR3 DNA sequence: TGCGCCAGCAGCCAAGACCCCTCGGGACTGAACACAGATACGCAGTATTTT.

J is TRBJ2-5 and V is TRBV5-1; 9 bases are a match to TRBD1. Gene TRBJ2-7 matches the end of the DNA better, so the J call may be wrong. The CDR3 runs to 13 residues. Germline V lookup: CDR1 SGHRS, CDR2 YFSETQ. The CDR3 loop reads CASSSTGGGEQYF. The CDR3 DNA follows: TGCGCCAGCAGCTCAACAGGGGGCGGCGAGCAGTACTTC.

Worth noting for this clone: The junction does not match germline at one end; this may be a read error. This rearrangement joins TRBV7-9 to TRBJ2-5; 8 bases are shared with TRBD1. The CDR3 has 13 amino acids. Germline values: CDR1 SEHNR, CDR2 FQNEAQ (reference sequence). Written as DNA, the CDR3 is TGTTCCAGCAGCTTGGGACAGGAGGCGACCCAGTACTTC. This sequence encodes CSSSLGQEATQYF.

The V gene is TRBV5-1, the J gene TRBJ2-5; D is undetermined. The closer fit of TRBJ2-7 to the DNA end suggests the J call may be wrong. This CDR3 comprises 15 residues. Germline CDR1 and CDR2: SGHRS and YFSETQ. As DNA, the CDR3 is TGCGCCAGCAGCTTGGAGGTTGGTCAGAACTACGAGCAGTACTTC. It is translated as CASSLEVGQNYEQYF.

This clone was detected a few times. The chain is built from TRBV10-3 and TRBJ1-1; maybe TRBD1 (5 bases). This CDR3 has 15 amino acids. The germline CDR1 and CDR2 sequences are ENHRY and SYGVKD. Between the trimmed V and J ends, which lost 4 bases and 4 bases, there was a span of 16 bases. This CDR3 is CAISGSGGGGTEAFF. The CDR3 nucleotides read TGTGCCATCAGTGGTTCCGGAGGCGGGGGCACTGAAGCTTTCTTT.

The chain joins TRBV5-1 to TRBJ2-3; D might be TRBD1 or TRBD2, each matching 7 bases. The CDR3 spans 12 residues. Germline V CDR1 and CDR2: SGHRS, YFSETQ. The chain's CDR3 is CASGTGTDTQYF. In nucleotides, the CDR3 is TGCGCGAGCGGGACAGGCACAGATACGCAGTATTTT. Full variable domain (missing parts from reference TRBV5-1 and TRBJ2-3): KAGVTQTPRYLIKTRGQQVTLSCSPISGHRSVSWYQQTPGQGLQFLFEYFSETQRNKGNFPGRFSGRQFSNSRSEMNVSTLELGDSALYLCASGTGTDTQYFGPGTRLTVL.

V and J are TRBV12-5 and TRBJ1-2; 7 bases fit TRBD1. CDR3 length equals 18 residues. Germline assignment: CDR1 LGHNT and CDR2 FRNRAP. The V segment lost 1 base and the J segment 2 bases; nucleotides outside the gene matches: 13. CDR3 protein: CASGLDSGQATNNYGYTF. The CDR3 DNA reads as TGTGCTAGTGGTTTGGATTCCGGACAGGCCACAAACAACTATGGCTACACCTTC.

This chain joins TRBV6-1 and TRBJ2-4; D perhaps matches TRBD1 (5 bases). The germline gives CDR1 MNHNS, CDR2 SASEGT. The CDR3 totals 15 residues. The germline V and J ends were trimmed by 0 bases and 7 bases, with 13 bases remaining between them. CDR3 coding DNA: TGTGCCAGCAGTGAAGCACGGCAGGGTCTGAACATTCAGTACTTC. It codes for CASSEARQGLNIQYF.

The CDR3: CASSSRDRVTYEQYF. CDR3 DNA sequence: TGTGCCAGCAGCTCCCGGGACAGGGTTACTTACGAGCAGTACTTC. The chain joins TRBV13 to TRBJ2-7; 9 nucleotides match TRBD1. J gave up 4 bases and V 4 bases, and 8 bases lay outside the gene matches. The CDR3 covers 15 residues. Germline-derived CDR1 and CDR2 are PRHDT and FYEKMQ (reference sequence).

V is TRBV7-2 and J is TRBJ2-1; 8 nucleotides agree with TRBD2. Germline loops: CDR1 SGHTA, CDR2 FQGNSA. Trimming at V came to 4 bases and at J to 2 bases, leaving 7 bases not matched to a gene. CDR3 size: 16 residues. CDR3 in DNA: TGTGCCAGCAGCTCCTCGCCGGGGGGGGCCTACAATGAGCAGTTCTTC. Translation: CASSSSPGGAYNEQFF. Variable domain in full (rest from reference TRBV7-2 and TRBJ2-1): GAGVSQSPSNKVTEKGKDVELRCDPISGHTALYWYRQSLGQGLEFLIYFQGNSAPDKSGLPSDRFSAERTGGSVSTLTIQRTQQEDSAVYLCASSSSPGGAYNEQFFGPGTRLTVL.

The chain employs TRBV4-1 and TRBJ2-5; D is ambiguous. V lost 5 bases, J lost 3 bases, and 7 bases lay in between. Germline V gene data show CDR1 as MGHRA and CDR2 as YSYEKL. The CDR3 spans 12 residues. The CDR3 DNA reads as TGCGCCAGCAGCGGGCAGGAAGAGACCCAGTACTTC. It is translated as CASSGQEETQYF.

This chain uses TRBV6-6 with TRBJ1-2; TRBD1 agrees at 8 bases. V shed 0 bases, J shed 8 bases, and the junction held 8 bases outside the gene matches. The CDR3 contains 15 residues. Germline V gene sequence: CDR1 MNHNY, CDR2 SVGAGI (reference sequence). The CDR3 DNA reads TGTGCCAGCAGTTACTCCACCGGGACAGGCGACGGCTACACCTTC. Protein sequence: CASSYSTGTGDGYTF.

The chain uses TRBV30 and TRBJ1-5, with D perhaps matching TRBD1 (6 bases). CDR1 and CDR2 (germline): GTSNPN, SVGIG (reference sequence). V was cut by 0 bases and J by 1 base, with 13 bases left in between. CDR3 length: 16 residues. The CDR3: CAWSVIGRGSNQPQHF. The CDR3 DNA reads as TGTGCCTGGAGTGTGATAGGCAGGGGAAGCAATCAGCCCCAGCATTTT.

V is TRBV6-5 and J is TRBJ1-1; 9 bases are a match to TRBD1. Per the germline V gene, CDR1 is MNHEY and CDR2 is SVGAGI. This CDR3 is 14 amino acids long. J was trimmed by 4 bases and V by 0 bases; bases with no gene match: 0. The CDR3 nucleotides read TGTGCCAGCAGTTACTCGACAGGGGGCACTGAAGCTTTCTTT. It specifies CASSYSTGGTEAFF.

This clone came up once. V and J are TRBV10-1 and TRBJ1-2; D uncertain. Germline loops: CDR1 WNHNN, CDR2 SYGVQD (reference sequence). The germline V and J ends were trimmed by 4 bases and 6 bases, with 12 bases remaining between them. The CDR3 is 13 amino acids. The chain's CDR3 is CASSGASYDGYTF. The CDR3 DNA follows: TGCGCCAGCAGTGGGGCGTCTTACGATGGCTACACCTTC.

In this sample, this clone turned up once. The CDR3 nucleotides read TGTGCCAGCAGTGAATGGCAGGGAGGGACTGAAGCTTTCTTT. It codes for CASSEWQGGTEAFF. The genes are TRBV2 and TRBJ1-1; D perhaps matches TRBD1 (5 bases). The germline V gene encodes CDR1 SNHLY and CDR2 FYNNEI. The CDR3 sequence is 14 residues long. V was trimmed by 2 bases and J by 5 bases, leaving 12 bases between them. The variable domain in full, completed from reference TRBV2 and TRBJ1-1, reads EPEVTQTPSHQVTQMGQEVILRCVPISNHLYFYWYRQILGQKVEFLVSFYNNEISEKSEIFDDQFSVERPDGSNFTLKIRSTKLEDSAMYFCASSEWQGGTEAFFGQGTRLTVV.

Only a few counts were recorded for this clone. The chain couples TRBV30 to TRBJ1-5, with D possibly being TRBD1 (6 bases). V lost 0 bases and J lost 3, with 12 bases in between. In germline, CDR1 is GTSNPN, CDR2 SVGIG (reference sequence). The CDR3 spans 15 residues. CDR3 DNA: TGTGCCTGGAGTGTACAGTCAGGGGACAATCAGCCCCAGCATTTT. Residues: CAWSVQSGDNQPQHF.

The chain is built from TRBV12-5 and TRBJ2-5, with TRBD1 as a possible D gene (7 bases). The DNA matches TRBJ2-7 better at its end, which makes the J call doubtful. This CDR3 region has 15 residues. The germline CDR1 and CDR2 sequences are LGHNT and FRNRAP. As DNA, the CDR3 is TGTGCTAGTGGTTTGGTACAGGGGACTTACTACGAGCAGTACTTC. It yields the protein CASGLVQGTYYEQYF.

In DNA, the CDR3 is TGTGCCAGCTCACCACCCGGGGGGGCCAGGACAGATACGCAGTATTTT. This sequence encodes CASSPPGGARTDTQYF. The genes are TRBV18 and TRBJ2-3; 8 nucleotides align to TRBD2. After removal of 0 bases from V and 3 bases from J, the junction contained 5 bases not matched to a gene. The germline gives CDR1 KGHSH, CDR2 LQKENI. The length of the CDR3 is 16 residues.

J is TRBJ1-1 and V is TRBV19; D uncertain. Germline values: CDR1 LNHDA, CDR2 SQIVND (reference sequence). The ends were cut back, 5 bases at V and 2 bases at J, with 9 bases in the middle. CDR3 length: 13 residues. Here the CDR3 DNA reads TGTGCCAGTAGTTCAGGACTAAACACTGAAGCTTTCTTT. Its translation is CASSSGLNTEAFF. Drawing the rest from reference TRBV19 and TRBJ1-1, the complete variable domain is DGGITQSPKYLFRKEGQNVTLSCEQNLNHDAMYWYRQDPGQGLRLIYYSQIVNDFQKGDIAEGYSVSREKKESFPLTVTSAQKNPTAFYLCASSSGLNTEAFFGQGTRLTVV.

The rearrangement joins TRBV11-2 to TRBJ2-1; D remains unclear. From germline, CDR1 is SGHAT and CDR2 FQNNGV. This CDR3 is 12 amino acids long. With 5 bases removed from V and 0 bases from J, the gap between germline ends came to 2 bases. In nucleotides, the CDR3 is TGTGCCAGCAGCCGCTCCTACAATGAGCAGTTCTTC. It encodes CASSRSYNEQFF.

This clone came up a few times. The chain combines TRBV19 with TRBJ2-3, with 9 bases that match TRBD2. V lost 5 bases to trimming and J lost 6 bases; unmatched junction nucleotides: 3. This CDR3 is 13 amino acids long. Per germline, CDR1 LNHDA and CDR2 SQIVND (reference sequence). The CDR3 protein is CASSESGRDTQYF. The CDR3 nucleotides read TGTGCCAGTAGTGAAAGCGGGAGGGATACGCAGTATTTT.

V and J are TRBV2 and TRBJ1-2; the match to TRBD1 covers 7 bases. Looked up from germline, CDR1 is SNHLY and CDR2 is FYNNEI. The CDR3 is made up of 15 amino acids. Trimming at V came to 10 bases and at J to 3 bases, leaving 14 bases not matched to a gene. The CDR3 coding sequence is TGTGCCATTCTCGGAAGGGACAGCCTACACTATGGCTACACCTTC. Encoded protein: CAILGRDSLHYGYTF.

This chain uses TRBV4-3 with TRBJ1-3; D uncertain. Germline V gives CDR1 LGHNA, CDR2 YSLEER. CDR3 length: 14 residues. Trimming removed 1 base at V and 4 bases at J, with 8 bases between. The DNA for the CDR3 is TGCGCCAGCAGCCAAGGGCTAGGCGGAAACACCATATATTTT. Translation gives CASSQGLGGNTIYF.